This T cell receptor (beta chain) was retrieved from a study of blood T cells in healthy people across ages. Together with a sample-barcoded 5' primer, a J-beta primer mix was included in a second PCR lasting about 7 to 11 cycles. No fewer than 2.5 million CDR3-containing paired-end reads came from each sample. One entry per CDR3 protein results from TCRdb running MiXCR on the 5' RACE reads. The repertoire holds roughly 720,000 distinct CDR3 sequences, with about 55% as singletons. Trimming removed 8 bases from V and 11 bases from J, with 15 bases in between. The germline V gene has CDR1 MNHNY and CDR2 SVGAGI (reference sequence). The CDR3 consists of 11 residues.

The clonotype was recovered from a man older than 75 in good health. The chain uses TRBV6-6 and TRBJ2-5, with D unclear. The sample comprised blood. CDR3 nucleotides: TGTGCCAGCCAACTCCATGATGAGCAGTACTTC. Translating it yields CASQLHDEQYF.